These 18 T cell receptor beta chains came from one sample sequenced in a study of blood T cell repertoires in COVID-19. TCRdb keeps only in-frame clones here, not all; method: immunoSEQ multiplex PCR. Of under 250,000 clones listed, roughly 85% were seen once; the top ten hold around 2.5%. Material for sequencing was peripheral blood. These TCRs come from a woman aged 70-85 years with COVID-19, enrolled during active disease.

V is TRBV20-1 and J is TRBJ2-7, with D possibly TRBD1 on 6 matching bases. Germline CDR1 and CDR2: DFQATT and SNEGSKA (reference sequence). CDR3 length: 14 amino acids. The V gene lost 3 bases and the J gene lost 9 bases, with 21 bases spanning the gap. In DNA, the CDR3 is TGCAGTGCTAGTACCCTAACTGACAGGCCCGGGCAGTACTTC. It yields the protein CSASTLTDRPGQYF.

The chain employs TRBV5-6 and TRBJ2-7; 8 bases are shared with TRBD1. This CDR3 is built from 14 residues. Trimming at V came to 2 bases and at J to 3 bases, leaving 4 bases not matched to a gene. CDR1 is SGHDT, CDR2 YYEEEE, per germline. The CDR3 loop reads CASSFPDRVYEQYF. The CDR3 DNA reads TGTGCCAGCAGCTTTCCGGACAGGGTCTACGAGCAGTACTTC.

V and J are TRBV7-9 and TRBJ1-2, with 7 bases aligning to TRBD1. The V and J ends lost 5 bases and 0 bases, in that order; junction bases with no gene match: 6. The V gene's germline CDR1 is SEHNR and CDR2 FQNEAQ (reference sequence). This CDR3 contains 15 residues. The CDR3 spells CASSVPGTANYGYTF. The CDR3, as DNA: TGTGCCAGCAGCGTACCCGGGACAGCTAACTATGGCTACACCTTC.

The sample holds many counts of this clone. The rearrangement uses TRBV2 and TRBJ2-5; 11 nucleotides match TRBD2. This CDR3 is built from 15 residues. CDR1 is SNHLY, CDR2 FYNNEI, per germline. V shed 3 bases and J 5 bases; nucleotides not matched to a gene: 5. CDR3 DNA sequence: TGTGCCAGCAGTGAGGATAGCGGGGGGGCTGAGACCCAGTACTTC. Its protein product is CASSEDSGGAETQYF. The full variable domain, completed using reference TRBV2 and TRBJ2-5, is EPEVTQTPSHQVTQMGQEVILRCVPISNHLYFYWYRQILGQKVEFLVSFYNNEISEKSEIFDDQFSVERPDGSNFTLKIRSTKLEDSAMYFCASSEDSGGAETQYFGPGTRLLVL.

This chain joins TRBV28 and TRBJ1-2; the D gene is possibly TRBD1 (5 bases). Germline V CDR1 and CDR2: MDHEN, SYDVKM. This CDR3 has 12 amino acids. Trimming shortened V by 7 bases and J by 2 bases, and 8 bases separated the two germline ends. CDR3 amino acids: CASTAGNYGYTF. The CDR3 DNA sequence: TGTGCCAGCACGGCAGGGAACTATGGCTACACCTTC.

This chain joins TRBV6-1 and TRBJ1-2; possible D gene TRBD1, 6 bases. V dropped 1 base and J dropped 6 bases, with 24 bases sitting between them. Germline-derived CDR1 and CDR2 are MNHNS and SASEGT. The length of the CDR3 is 18 residues. The CDR3 DNA reads as TGTGCCAGCAGTGAAGGGGGGCTGTTCGCCGCTGGGTCCAATGGCTACACCTTC. This gives the protein CASSEGGLFAAGSNGYTF.

V gene TRBV29-1 combines with J gene TRBJ1-1; the D gene is possibly TRBD1 (6 bases). V gave up 4 bases and J gave up 5 bases, with 14 bases separating them. The CDR3 contains 13 residues. Germline V gene data show CDR1 as SQVTM and CDR2 as ANQGSEA. CDR3 in amino acids: CSVGQGIETEAFF. The CDR3 coding sequence is TGCAGCGTTGGGCAGGGGATTGAGACTGAAGCTTTCTTT.

This chain's CDR3 is CSASGSPSSYNEQFF. The CDR3 coding sequence is TGCAGTGCTAGTGGTAGCCCGAGCTCCTACAATGAGCAGTTCTTC. V and J are TRBV20-1 and TRBJ2-1; D remains unclear. This CDR3 contains 15 residues. Germline values: CDR1 DFQATT, CDR2 SNEGSKA (reference sequence). The V gene lost 3 bases and the J gene lost 0 bases, with 12 bases spanning the gap.

This rearrangement joins TRBV9 to TRBJ2-1; 9 bases align to TRBD2. Trimming at V came to 3 bases and at J to 2 bases, leaving 6 bases not matched to a gene. This CDR3 comprises 16 residues. CDR1 is SGDLS and CDR2 is YYNGEE in the germline V gene. CDR3 amino acids: CASSELSGSPYNEQFF. In nucleotides, the CDR3 is TGTGCCAGCAGCGAACTTAGCGGGAGCCCCTACAATGAGCAGTTCTTC.

V usage is TRBV15 and J usage is TRBJ1-5; perhaps TRBD1 as D (6 bases). Germline CDR1 reads LNHNV; CDR2 reads YYDKDF (reference sequence). The CDR3 is 17 amino acids. With 3 bases removed from V and 4 bases from J, the gap between germline ends came to 19 bases. As DNA, the CDR3 is TGTGCCACCAGCAGGGGCTCCGTTGGGACACTTAATCAGCCCCAGCATTTT. Translation: CATSRGSVGTLNQPQHF.

J is TRBJ1-1 and V is TRBV6-1; D possibly corresponds to TRBD1 (5 bases). Germline CDR1 reads MNHNS; CDR2 reads SASEGT. The length of the CDR3 is 14 residues. Trimming left V 1 base short and J 4 bases short, with 10 bases between. The CDR3 coding sequence is TGTGCCAGCAGTGAAGGGGGCGTGGTCACTGAAGCTTTCTTT. The encoded protein is CASSEGGVVTEAFF.

The chain is built from TRBV10-3 and TRBJ2-7; D call uncertain. CDR3 length: 13 amino acids. The germline CDR1 and CDR2 sequences are ENHRY and SYGVKD. The ends were cut back, 4 bases at V and 0 bases at J, with 7 bases in the middle. Here the CDR3 DNA reads TGTGCCATCAGTGGGGCGAGCTCCTACGAGCAGTACTTC. Translating it yields CAISGASSYEQYF.

In nucleotides, the CDR3 is TGTGCCAGTAGCCTGAACCGGGAGCCCCAGCATTTT. This translates into CASSLNREPQHF. The rearrangement uses TRBV19 and TRBJ1-5; no clear D. This CDR3 spans 12 amino acids. Trimming took off 6 bases at V and 8 bases at J, with 11 bases between the two ends. The germline V gene encodes CDR1 LNHDA and CDR2 SQIVND (reference sequence).

The CDR3 loop is CASTGTGYTEAFF. The CDR3 region has the DNA TGTGCCAGCACCGGGACAGGATACACTGAAGCTTTCTTT. The gene calls are TRBV6-6 and TRBJ1-1, with 8 nucleotides matching TRBD1. Germline CDR1 MNHNY, CDR2 SVGAGI (reference sequence). CDR3 length: 13 amino acids. J lost 3 bases, V lost 7 bases, and 4 bases had no gene match.

The genes are TRBV12-3 or TRBV12-4 and TRBJ1-2, with D unclear. The V end was cut by 5 bases, the J end by 3 bases, with 4 bases between. This CDR3 region has 11 residues. The CDR3 region is CASSRDYGYTF. The CDR3 DNA is TGTGCCAGCAGTCGGGACTATGGCTACACCTTC.

CDR3 residues: CASSVERDRAYNEQFF. The CDR3 bases are TGTGCCAGCAGTGTAGAACGGGACAGGGCCTACAATGAGCAGTTCTTC. The V call is TRBV2, the J call TRBJ2-1, with 9 bases aligning to TRBD1. The CDR3 totals 16 residues. J lost 2 bases, V lost 4 bases, and 6 bases had no gene match. Germline V gives CDR1 SNHLY, CDR2 FYNNEI.

The J gene is TRBJ1-4, the V gene TRBV7-9; TRBD1 matches at 8 bases. Germline trimming cut 1 base from V and 10 bases from J; bases unmatched to any gene: 8. Germline V gives CDR1 SEHNR, CDR2 FQNEAQ (reference sequence). This CDR3 region has 15 residues. The CDR3, as DNA: TGTGCCAGCAGCTTAGGGGGATCAGGGGGCGCAAAACTGTTTTTT. Protein: CASSLGGSGGAKLFF.

The chain combines TRBV4-3 with TRBJ1-1, with unresolved D. The CDR3 runs 17 residues. Germline V gene data show CDR1 as LGHNA and CDR2 as YSLEER. The V end lost 1 base, the J end lost 1 base, and 16 bases lay between the germline ends. This CDR3 reads CASSQVSTFPPNTEAFF. The CDR3 DNA reads as TGCGCCAGCAGCCAAGTGTCGACTTTCCCTCCGAACACTGAAGCTTTCTTT.